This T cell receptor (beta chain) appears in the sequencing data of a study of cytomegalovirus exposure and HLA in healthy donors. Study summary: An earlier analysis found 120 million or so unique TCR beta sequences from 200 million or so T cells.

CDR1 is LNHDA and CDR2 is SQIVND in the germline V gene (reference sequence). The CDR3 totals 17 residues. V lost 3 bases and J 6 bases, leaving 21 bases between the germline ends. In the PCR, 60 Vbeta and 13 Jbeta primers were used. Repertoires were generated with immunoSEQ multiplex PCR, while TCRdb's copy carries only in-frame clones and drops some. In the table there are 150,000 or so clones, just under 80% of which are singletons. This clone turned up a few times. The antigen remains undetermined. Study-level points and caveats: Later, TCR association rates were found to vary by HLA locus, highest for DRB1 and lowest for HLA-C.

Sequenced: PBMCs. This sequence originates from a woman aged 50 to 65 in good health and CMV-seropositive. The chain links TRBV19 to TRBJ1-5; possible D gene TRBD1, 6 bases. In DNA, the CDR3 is TGTGCCAGTAGTATGGGGAGGGGCAGGGGATTTTCTCAGCCCCAGCATTTT. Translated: CASSMGRGRGFSQPQHF.